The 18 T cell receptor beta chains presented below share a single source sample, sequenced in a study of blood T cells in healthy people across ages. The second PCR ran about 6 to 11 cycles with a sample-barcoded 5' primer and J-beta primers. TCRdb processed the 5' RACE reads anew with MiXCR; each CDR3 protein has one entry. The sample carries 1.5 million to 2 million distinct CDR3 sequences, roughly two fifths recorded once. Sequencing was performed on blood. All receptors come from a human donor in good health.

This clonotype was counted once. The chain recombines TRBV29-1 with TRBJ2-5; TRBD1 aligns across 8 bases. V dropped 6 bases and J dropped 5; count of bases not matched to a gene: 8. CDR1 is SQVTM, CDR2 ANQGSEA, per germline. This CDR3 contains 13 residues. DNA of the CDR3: TGCAGCGTGCAGGGGGCGCCGGGGGAGACCCAGTACTTC. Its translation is CSVQGAPGETQYF.

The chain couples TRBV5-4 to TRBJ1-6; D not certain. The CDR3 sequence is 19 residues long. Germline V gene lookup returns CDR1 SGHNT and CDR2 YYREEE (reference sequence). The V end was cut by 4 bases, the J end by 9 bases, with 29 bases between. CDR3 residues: CASSLPHPPGDGRSSPLHF. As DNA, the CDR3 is TGTGCCAGCAGCCTGCCACACCCCCCAGGTGACGGAAGGAGTTCACCCCTCCACTTT.

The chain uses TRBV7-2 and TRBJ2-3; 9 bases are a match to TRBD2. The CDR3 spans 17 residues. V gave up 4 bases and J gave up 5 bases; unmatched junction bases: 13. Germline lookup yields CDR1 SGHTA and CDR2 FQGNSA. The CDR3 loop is CASSYLVLAGAGDTQYF. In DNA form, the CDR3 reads TGTGCCAGCAGCTACCTGGTGTTAGCGGGGGCGGGAGATACGCAGTATTTT.

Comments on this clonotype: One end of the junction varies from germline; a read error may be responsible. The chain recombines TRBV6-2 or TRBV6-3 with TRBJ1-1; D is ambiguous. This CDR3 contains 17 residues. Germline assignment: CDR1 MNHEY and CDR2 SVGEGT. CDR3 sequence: CASSYSPIDHMNTEACF. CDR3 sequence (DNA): TGTGCCAGCAGTTACTCACCGATCGACCACATGAACACTGAAGCTTGCTTT.

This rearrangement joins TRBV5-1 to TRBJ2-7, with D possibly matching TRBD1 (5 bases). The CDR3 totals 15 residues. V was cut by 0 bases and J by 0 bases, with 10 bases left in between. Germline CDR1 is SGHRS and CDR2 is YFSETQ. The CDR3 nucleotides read TGCGCCAGCAGCTTGGAAGGGGTGGTCTCCTACGAGCAGTACTTC. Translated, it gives CASSLEGVVSYEQYF.

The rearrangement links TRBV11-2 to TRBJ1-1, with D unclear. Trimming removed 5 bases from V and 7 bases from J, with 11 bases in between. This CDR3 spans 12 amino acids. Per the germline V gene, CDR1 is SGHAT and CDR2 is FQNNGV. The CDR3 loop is CASSEGRNEAFF. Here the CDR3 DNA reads TGTGCCAGCAGCGAAGGACGGAATGAAGCTTTCTTT.

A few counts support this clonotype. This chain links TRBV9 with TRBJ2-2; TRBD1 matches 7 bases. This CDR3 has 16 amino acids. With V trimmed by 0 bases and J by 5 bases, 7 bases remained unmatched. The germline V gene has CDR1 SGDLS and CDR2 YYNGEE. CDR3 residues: CASSVEARGTTGELFF. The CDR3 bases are TGTGCCAGCAGCGTAGAGGCCAGGGGGACAACCGGGGAGCTGTTTTTT.

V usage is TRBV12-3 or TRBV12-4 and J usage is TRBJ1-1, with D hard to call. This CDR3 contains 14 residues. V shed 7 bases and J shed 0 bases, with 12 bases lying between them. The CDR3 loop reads CASIQSGVNTEAFF. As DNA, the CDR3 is TGTGCCAGCATCCAATCCGGGGTGAACACTGAAGCTTTCTTT.

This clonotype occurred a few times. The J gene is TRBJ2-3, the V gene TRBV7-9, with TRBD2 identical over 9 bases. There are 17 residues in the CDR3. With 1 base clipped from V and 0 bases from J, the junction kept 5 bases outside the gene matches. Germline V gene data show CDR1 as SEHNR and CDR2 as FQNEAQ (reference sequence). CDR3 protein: CASSLGLAEFSTDTQYF. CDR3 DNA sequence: TGTGCCAGCAGCTTAGGACTAGCGGAGTTTAGCACAGATACGCAGTATTTT.

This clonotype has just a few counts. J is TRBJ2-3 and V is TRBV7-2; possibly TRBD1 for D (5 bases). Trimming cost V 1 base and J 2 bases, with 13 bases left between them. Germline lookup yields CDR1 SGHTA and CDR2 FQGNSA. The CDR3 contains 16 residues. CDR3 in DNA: TGTGCCAGCAGCTTAGTCCCGACAGATACCACAGATACGCAGTATTTT. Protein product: CASSLVPTDTTDTQYF. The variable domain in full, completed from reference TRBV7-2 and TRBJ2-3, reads GAGVSQSPSNKVTEKGKDVELRCDPISGHTALYWYRQSLGQGLEFLIYFQGNSAPDKSGLPSDRFSAERTGGSVSTLTIQRTQQEDSAVYLCASSLVPTDTTDTQYFGPGTRLTVL.

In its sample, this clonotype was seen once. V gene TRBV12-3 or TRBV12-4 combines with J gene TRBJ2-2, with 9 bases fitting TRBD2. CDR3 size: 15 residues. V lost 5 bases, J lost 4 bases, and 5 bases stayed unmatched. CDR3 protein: CASSPGLAVTGELFF. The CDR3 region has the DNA TGTGCCAGCAGTCCGGGACTAGCTGTCACCGGGGAGCTGTTTTTT.

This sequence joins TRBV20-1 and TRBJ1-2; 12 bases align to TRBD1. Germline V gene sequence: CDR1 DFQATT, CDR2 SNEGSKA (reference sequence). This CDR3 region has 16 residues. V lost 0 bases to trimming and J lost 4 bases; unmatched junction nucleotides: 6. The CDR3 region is CSARDRDRGRIYGYTF. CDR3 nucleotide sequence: TGCAGTGCTAGAGACCGGGACAGGGGGCGTATCTATGGCTACACCTTC.

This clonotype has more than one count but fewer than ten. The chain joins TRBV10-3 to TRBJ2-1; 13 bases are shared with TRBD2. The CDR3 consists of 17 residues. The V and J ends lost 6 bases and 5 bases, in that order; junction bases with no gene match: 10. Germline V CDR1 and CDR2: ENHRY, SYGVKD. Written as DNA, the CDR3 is TGTGCCATCAGGACCGGGACTAGCGGGGCCCTAGACAATGAGCAGTTCTTC. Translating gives CAIRTGTSGALDNEQFF.

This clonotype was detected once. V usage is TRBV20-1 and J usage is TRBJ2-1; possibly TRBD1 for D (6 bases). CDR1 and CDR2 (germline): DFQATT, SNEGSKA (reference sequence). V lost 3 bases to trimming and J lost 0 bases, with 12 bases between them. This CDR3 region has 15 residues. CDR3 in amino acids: CSARRGTSSYNEQFF. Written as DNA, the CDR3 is TGCAGTGCTAGGAGGGGGACGAGCTCCTACAATGAGCAGTTCTTC.

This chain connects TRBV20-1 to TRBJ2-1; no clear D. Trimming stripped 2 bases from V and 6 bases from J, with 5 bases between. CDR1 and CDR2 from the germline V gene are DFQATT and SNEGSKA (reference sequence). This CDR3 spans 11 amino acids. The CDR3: CSARHFNEQFF. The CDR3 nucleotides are TGCAGTGCTAGACACTTCAATGAGCAGTTCTTC.

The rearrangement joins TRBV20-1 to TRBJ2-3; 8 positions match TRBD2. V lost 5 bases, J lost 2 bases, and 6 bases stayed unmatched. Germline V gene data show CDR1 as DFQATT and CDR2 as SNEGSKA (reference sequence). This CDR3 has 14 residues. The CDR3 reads CSAPSGGYTDTQYF. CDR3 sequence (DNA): TGCAGTGCTCCGAGCGGGGGCTACACAGATACGCAGTATTTT.

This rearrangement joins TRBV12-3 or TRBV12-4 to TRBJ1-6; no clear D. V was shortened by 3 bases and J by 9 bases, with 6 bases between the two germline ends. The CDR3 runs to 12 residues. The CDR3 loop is CASSLTSSPLHF. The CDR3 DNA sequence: TGTGCCAGCAGTTTGACCTCTTCACCCCTCCACTTT.

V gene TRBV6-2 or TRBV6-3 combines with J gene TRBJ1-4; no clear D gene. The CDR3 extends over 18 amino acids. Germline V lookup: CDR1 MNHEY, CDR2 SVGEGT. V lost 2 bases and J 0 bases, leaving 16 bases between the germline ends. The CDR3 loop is CASSYESPAWSTNEKLFF. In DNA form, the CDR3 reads TGTGCCAGCAGTTACGAATCCCCTGCCTGGTCAACTAATGAAAAACTGTTTTTT.